This TCR beta chain was recovered during a study of cytomegalovirus exposure and HLA in healthy donors. The V gene's germline CDR1 is SGDLS and CDR2 YYNGEE. Trimming took 2 bases from V and 2 from J, leaving 11 bases between them. This CDR3 contains 14 residues. Primers included in the PCR were 60 Vbeta and 13 Jbeta primers. Profiling relied on immunoSEQ multiplex PCR, and the TCRdb table lists in-frame clones only, not all of them. The sample comprises some 140,000 clones, roughly 80% of which are singletons, and approximately 8.8% rests with the top ten. The receptor was isolated from a woman in her forties or fifties in good health and CMV-seropositive. The rearrangement uses TRBV9 and TRBJ2-7, with a tentative D call TRBD2 (7 bases). The sequencing sample was made of PBMCs. CDR3 residues: CASSVGGLPYEQYF. CDR3 DNA: TGTGCCAGCAGCGTGGGGGGGCTCCCCTACGAGCAGTACTTC.